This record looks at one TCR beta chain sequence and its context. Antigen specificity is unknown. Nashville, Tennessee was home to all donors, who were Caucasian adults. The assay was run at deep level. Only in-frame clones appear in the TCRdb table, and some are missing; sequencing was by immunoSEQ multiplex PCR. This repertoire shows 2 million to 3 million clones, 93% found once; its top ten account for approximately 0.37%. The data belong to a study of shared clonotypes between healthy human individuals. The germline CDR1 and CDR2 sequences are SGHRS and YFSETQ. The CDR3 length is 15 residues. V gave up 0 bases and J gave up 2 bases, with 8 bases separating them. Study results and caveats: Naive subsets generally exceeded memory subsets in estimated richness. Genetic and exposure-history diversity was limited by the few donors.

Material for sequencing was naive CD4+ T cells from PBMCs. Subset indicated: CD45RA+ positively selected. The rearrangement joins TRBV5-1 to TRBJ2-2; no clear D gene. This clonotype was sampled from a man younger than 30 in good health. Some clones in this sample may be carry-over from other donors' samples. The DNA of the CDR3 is TGCGCCAGCAGCTTGGTGGTGGACAACACCGGGGAGCTGTTTTTT. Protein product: CASSLVVDNTGELFF.